Shown below are 32 T cell receptor beta chains from a single sample sequenced in a study of vaccination effects on CD4 cells after COVID-19. For these TCRs, the target antigens are not known. Measured with immunoSEQ multiplex PCR; TCRdb has only the in-frame clones, and not every one. The sample contains around 40,000 clones, about 70% of which appear only once. Isolation of CD4+ T cells took place after 10 days of culture. Sequencing was performed on CD4+ T cells from PBMCs cultured without peptide, taken before COVID-19 vaccination. Receptors originate from a human donor who received a COVID-19 vaccine.

V and J are TRBV5-6 and TRBJ1-5; 7 nucleotides line up with TRBD1. This CDR3 has 18 residues. V dropped 3 bases and J dropped 0; count of bases not matched to a gene: 12. Germline V gene lookup returns CDR1 SGHDT and CDR2 YYEEEE. The CDR3 region has the DNA TGTGCCAGCAGCTCCTTAAAACCGGGACAGTATAGCAATCAGCCCCAGCATTTT. It codes for CASSSLKPGQYSNQPQHF.

The count of this clone is one. This rearrangement joins TRBV10-2 to TRBJ2-1, with 8 bases lining up with TRBD2. Germline V gene lookup returns CDR1 WSHSY and CDR2 SAAADI. J lost 8 bases, V lost 3 bases, and 6 bases had no gene match. The CDR3 consists of 14 residues. CDR3 protein: CASSDNGGADEQFF. The CDR3 DNA reads as TGCGCCAGCAGTGATAACGGGGGGGCCGATGAGCAGTTCTTC.

V gene TRBV6-5 combines with J gene TRBJ1-5, with D unresolved. Per germline, CDR1 MNHEY and CDR2 SVGAGI. The CDR3 is 15 residues long. Trimming took off 6 bases at V and 4 bases at J, with 16 bases between the two ends. In DNA, the CDR3 is TGTGCCAGCAGGGAGACTCGGTTCGGGAATCAGCCCCAGCATTTT. This sequence encodes CASRETRFGNQPQHF.

The table lists this clone with a few counts. This rearrangement joins TRBV25-1 to TRBJ2-7, with D uncertain. The CDR3 is made up of 15 amino acids. Trimming left V 6 bases short and J 3 bases short, with 18 bases between. From germline, CDR1 is MGHDK and CDR2 SYGVNS. The chain's CDR3 is CASSLTGLTGYEQYF. The DNA for the CDR3 is TGTGCCAGCAGCCTAACCGGGCTCACCGGCTACGAGCAGTACTTC.

This chain joins TRBV11-2 and TRBJ1-6; a possible D gene is TRBD1 (5 bases). The CDR3 has 15 residues. Trimming took 1 base from V and 5 from J, leaving 9 bases between them. In germline, CDR1 is SGHAT, CDR2 FQNNGV. The CDR3 protein is CASSLVGANNSPLHF. CDR3 bases: TGTGCCAGCAGCTTAGTAGGGGCGAATAATTCACCCCTCCACTTT.

This CDR3 reads CASRTSSGVQETQYF. The CDR3 DNA reads TGCGCCAGCAGAACCTCTAGCGGGGTACAAGAGACCCAGTACTTC. V gene TRBV5-1 combines with J gene TRBJ2-5; TRBD2 matches 9 bases. The trim removed 5 bases at V and 2 bases at J, leaving 7 bases unmatched. The CDR3 length is 15 residues. The germline CDR1 and CDR2 sequences are SGHRS and YFSETQ.

This chain uses TRBV19 with TRBJ2-1; possible D gene TRBD2, 5 bases. CDR3 length: 15 amino acids. Germline V CDR1 and CDR2: LNHDA, SQIVND (reference sequence). Deletions cut 3 bases from V and 4 bases from J, with 13 bases between. The CDR3 protein is CASSIGGSVYNEQFF. CDR3 sequence (DNA): TGTGCCAGTAGTATCGGTGGGAGCGTATACAATGAGCAGTTCTTC.

The chain recombines TRBV5-6 with TRBJ2-1; 14 bases agree with TRBD2. CDR3 length: 15 amino acids. Trimming at V came to 4 bases and at J to 5 bases, leaving 2 bases not matched to a gene. Germline CDR1 SGHDT, CDR2 YYEEEE. The CDR3 DNA sequence: TGTGCCAGCAGCCCGGGACTAGCGGGAGACAATGAGCAGTTCTTC. It translates to CASSPGLAGDNEQFF.

The rearrangement joins TRBV6-6 to TRBJ2-7, with D perhaps matching TRBD1 or TRBD2 (5 bases each). The length of the CDR3 is 19 residues. V lost 5 bases and J lost 0, with 26 bases in between. Germline CDR1 is MNHNY and CDR2 is SVGAGI (reference sequence). CDR3 protein: CASSRNRKSGAQGSYEQYF. The CDR3 nucleotides are TGTGCCAGCAGTCGAAACCGGAAGTCCGGGGCCCAGGGCTCCTACGAGCAGTACTTC.

The chain employs TRBV3-1 (or the pseudogene TRBV3-2) and TRBJ1-2; 8 bases align to TRBD1. After removal of 3 bases from V and 7 bases from J, the junction contained 10 bases not matched to a gene. This CDR3 is built from 15 residues. Germline CDR1 reads LGHDT; CDR2 reads YNNKEL (reference sequence). The CDR3 sequence is CASSHGQGGAGGYTF. In DNA, the CDR3 is TGTGCCAGCAGCCACGGACAGGGAGGTGCGGGTGGCTACACCTTC.

The gene calls are TRBV27 and TRBJ1-2; D unclear. This CDR3 region has 13 residues. Germline V gene lookup returns CDR1 MNHEY and CDR2 SMNVEV (reference sequence). V lost 7 bases and J lost 8, with 17 bases in between. CDR3 sequence: CASNTKGNRGYTF. The CDR3 nucleotides are TGTGCCAGCAATACAAAAGGAAACAGAGGCTACACCTTC.

J is TRBJ2-1 and V is TRBV5-1; 11 bases agree with TRBD2. Germline values: CDR1 SGHRS, CDR2 YFSETQ. The CDR3 length is 16 residues. Trimming at V came to 4 bases and at J to 7 bases, leaving 10 bases not matched to a gene. The CDR3, as DNA: TGCGCCAGCAGCCTCACGACTAGCGGGACTTGGAATGAGCAGTTCTTC. Amino acid sequence: CASSLTTSGTWNEQFF.

The chain links TRBV2 to TRBJ1-2; the D is unclear. CDR1 SNHLY and CDR2 FYNNEI come from the germline V gene. Trimming shortened V by 2 bases and J by 8 bases, and 9 bases separated the two germline ends. The CDR3 totals 12 residues. DNA of the CDR3: TGTGCCAGCAGTGAAAAGGGCTACGGCTACACCTTC. Its protein product is CASSEKGYGYTF.

This clone occurred a few times. The J gene is TRBJ1-2, the V gene TRBV5-4; TRBD1 aligns across 7 bases. CDR3 size: 14 residues. The junction had 10 bases not matched to a gene; V was cut back by 4 bases and J by 7 bases. Germline V CDR1 and CDR2: SGHNT, YYREEE (reference sequence). The CDR3: CASSLDRQGGGYTF. DNA for the CDR3: TGTGCCAGCAGCCTGGATCGACAGGGAGGTGGCTACACCTTC.

The rearrangement joins TRBV28 to TRBJ2-7, with 7 bases lining up with TRBD2. V lost 2 bases and J lost 2; bases outside the gene matches: 9. The CDR3 runs 16 residues. Germline CDR1 reads MDHEN; CDR2 reads SYDVKM. The CDR3 is CASSLGGEGLTYEQYF. CDR3 nucleotides: TGTGCCAGCAGTTTAGGCGGGGAGGGATTAACCTACGAGCAGTACTTC.

The chain combines TRBV6-5 with TRBJ1-2, with TRBD1 matching 8 bases. The V segment lost 6 bases and the J segment 1 base; nucleotides outside the gene matches: 4. The germline CDR1 and CDR2 sequences are MNHEY and SVGAGI. This CDR3 is built from 14 residues. Here the CDR3 DNA reads TGTGCCAGCAGGGCTACAGGGGGTAACTATGGCTACACCTTC. It yields the protein CASRATGGNYGYTF.

J is TRBJ1-6 and V is TRBV5-1; possible D gene TRBD1, 6 bases. This CDR3 spans 14 amino acids. Trimming took 1 base from V and 7 from J, leaving 9 bases between them. Germline V gives CDR1 SGHRS, CDR2 YFSETQ. This CDR3 is CASSLMTGNSPLHF. CDR3 coding DNA: TGCGCCAGCAGCTTGATGACAGGCAATTCACCCCTCCACTTT.

The chain employs TRBV7-9 and TRBJ1-5, with a possible D match to TRBD1 (5 bases). The V end lost 5 bases, the J end lost 1 base, and 12 bases lay between the germline ends. Per germline, CDR1 SEHNR and CDR2 FQNEAQ (reference sequence). The CDR3 spans 15 residues. The DNA for the CDR3 is TGTGCCAGCAGCCCGCCGGGGGACAGCAATCAGCCCCAGCATTTT. Translated, it gives CASSPPGDSNQPQHF.

This chain links TRBV20-1 with TRBJ2-7, with D possibly TRBD1 on 5 matching bases. The germline CDR1 and CDR2 sequences are DFQATT and SNEGSKA (reference sequence). The CDR3 length is 15 residues. The germline V and J ends were trimmed by 3 bases and 1 base, with 16 bases remaining between them. The CDR3 protein is CSASLLRGQSYEQYF. The CDR3 DNA follows: TGCAGTGCTAGTTTATTGAGAGGACAATCCTACGAGCAGTACTTC.

This sequence joins TRBV5-1 and TRBJ2-1; 7 nucleotides line up with TRBD1. The CDR3 sequence is 13 residues long. The ends lost 2 bases at V and 10 bases at J; junction bases unmatched: 6. From germline, CDR1 is SGHRS and CDR2 YFSETQ. CDR3 coding DNA: TGCGCCAGCAGCTTAGACACAGGGGACGAGCAGTTCTTC. Its protein product is CASSLDTGDEQFF.

The V gene is TRBV7-7, the J gene TRBJ1-5; no reliable D call. The CDR3 totals 13 residues. V was shortened by 6 bases and J by 6 bases, with 12 bases between the two germline ends. In germline, CDR1 is SSHAT, CDR2 FNYEAQ (reference sequence). CDR3 DNA sequence: TGTGCCAGCAGTTTCGGGGAAGGTCAGCCCCAGCATTTT. This sequence encodes CASSFGEGQPQHF.

The table lists this clone with a few counts. This chain uses TRBV3-1 (or the pseudogene TRBV3-2) with TRBJ2-7, with D uncertain. There are 17 residues in the CDR3. Germline V gene lookup returns CDR1 LGHDT and CDR2 YNNKEL (reference sequence). V was cut by 0 bases and J by 2 bases, with 17 bases left in between. DNA for the CDR3: TGTGCCAGCAGCCAAGATTTGAGCAACACGGATCCCTACGAGCAGTACTTC. Translating it yields CASSQDLSNTDPYEQYF.

The gene calls are TRBV3-1 (or the pseudogene TRBV3-2) and TRBJ1-2; the D gene is possibly TRBD1 (6 bases). Trimming left V 4 bases short and J 3 bases short, with 9 bases between. This CDR3 is 13 amino acids long. Looked up from germline, CDR1 is LGHDT and CDR2 is YNNKEL (reference sequence). The CDR3 sequence: CASSLQGDYGYTF. The CDR3 bases are TGTGCCAGCAGCCTACAGGGTGACTATGGCTACACCTTC.

The V gene is TRBV9, the J gene TRBJ1-3; 8 positions agree with TRBD1. CDR1 is SGDLS, CDR2 YYNGEE, per germline. With V trimmed by 4 bases and J by 1 base, 16 bases remained unmatched. CDR3 length equals 19 residues. CDR3 in amino acids: CASSSPRGAGGFSGNTIYF. The CDR3 region has the DNA TGTGCCAGCAGCTCCCCAAGGGGGGCAGGGGGCTTTTCTGGAAACACCATATATTTT.

The V gene is TRBV19, the J gene TRBJ2-3; D tentatively fits TRBD1 or TRBD2 (5 bases each). Trimming cost V 1 base and J 0 bases, with 14 bases left between them. The CDR3 sequence is 17 residues long. Germline CDR1 is LNHDA and CDR2 is SQIVND (reference sequence). As DNA, the CDR3 is TGTGCCAGTAGTATAGCCCAGGGACGAGGAAGCACAGATACGCAGTATTTT. It codes for CASSIAQGRGSTDTQYF.

This chain uses TRBV6-1 with TRBJ2-3; D might be TRBD1 or TRBD2, each matching 6 bases. Germline V lookup: CDR1 MNHNS, CDR2 SASEGT. CDR3 length equals 16 residues. V dropped 1 base and J dropped 3 bases, with 14 bases sitting between them. CDR3: CASSEGGAVWTDTQYF. The CDR3 nucleotides are TGTGCCAGCAGTGAAGGGGGGGCGGTTTGGACAGATACGCAGTATTTT.

The chain employs TRBV6-5 and TRBJ1-6; D is perhaps TRBD1 (5 bases). CDR1 MNHEY and CDR2 SVGAGI come from the germline V gene. V was trimmed by 3 bases and J by 7 bases, leaving 16 bases between them. This CDR3 has 16 residues. The CDR3 spells CASSYSSRALNSPLHF. The CDR3 region has the DNA TGTGCCAGCAGTTATTCATCCAGGGCCTTAAATTCACCCCTCCACTTT.

This clone was detected only once. This chain uses TRBV2 with TRBJ2-7; the D gene is possibly TRBD2 (6 bases). The V end was cut by 10 bases, the J end by 0 bases, with 16 bases between. This CDR3 comprises 14 residues. Germline V lookup: CDR1 SNHLY, CDR2 FYNNEI. CDR3 protein: CATGPREFSYEQYF. The CDR3 DNA is TGTGCCACTGGACCCCGGGAGTTCTCCTACGAGCAGTACTTC.

This chain connects TRBV14 to TRBJ2-7; unclear D gene. V was trimmed by 2 bases and J by 3 bases, leaving 11 bases between them. From germline, CDR1 is SGHDN and CDR2 FVKESK. The CDR3 loop spans 14 amino acids. The CDR3 loop is CASSQKTRHYEQYF. The CDR3 DNA reads TGTGCCAGCAGCCAAAAAACACGGCACTACGAGCAGTACTTC.

V usage is TRBV11-2 and J usage is TRBJ2-3; TRBD2 matches 10 bases. Germline loops: CDR1 SGHAT, CDR2 FQNNGV. The V and J ends lost 5 bases and 4 bases, in that order; junction bases with no gene match: 18. This CDR3 contains 19 residues. The CDR3 DNA is TGTGCCAGCAGCCACGTATATTCCTCTAGCGGGAGCTGGGCAGATACGCAGTATTTT. Protein product: CASSHVYSSSGSWADTQYF. The whole variable domain, remainder taken from reference TRBV11-2 and TRBJ2-3, is EAGVAQSPRYKIIEKRQSVAFWCNPISGHATLYWYQQILGQGPKLLIQFQNNGVVDDSQLPKDRFSAERLKGVDSTLKIQPAKLEDSAVYLCASSHVYSSSGSWADTQYFGPGTRLTVL.

The chain couples TRBV7-9 to TRBJ2-3, with D perhaps matching TRBD1 (7 bases). V dropped 4 bases and J dropped 4 bases, with 12 bases sitting between them. Germline V gene data show CDR1 as SEHNR and CDR2 as FQNEAQ (reference sequence). The CDR3 has 14 residues. CDR3 protein: CASSSRGVADTQYF. CDR3 in DNA: TGTGCCAGCAGCTCCAGGGGGGTGGCAGATACGCAGTATTTT.

The chain carries TRBV20-1 and TRBJ2-1; D gene ambiguous. The CDR3 extends over 15 amino acids. V gave up 3 bases and J gave up 9 bases, with 21 bases separating them. Germline CDR1 reads DFQATT; CDR2 reads SNEGSKA (reference sequence). The CDR3 bases are TGCAGTGCTAGTGCGGCCGCGGACCTTGCAGCTGAGCAGTTCTTC. Translation gives CSASAAADLAAEQFF.